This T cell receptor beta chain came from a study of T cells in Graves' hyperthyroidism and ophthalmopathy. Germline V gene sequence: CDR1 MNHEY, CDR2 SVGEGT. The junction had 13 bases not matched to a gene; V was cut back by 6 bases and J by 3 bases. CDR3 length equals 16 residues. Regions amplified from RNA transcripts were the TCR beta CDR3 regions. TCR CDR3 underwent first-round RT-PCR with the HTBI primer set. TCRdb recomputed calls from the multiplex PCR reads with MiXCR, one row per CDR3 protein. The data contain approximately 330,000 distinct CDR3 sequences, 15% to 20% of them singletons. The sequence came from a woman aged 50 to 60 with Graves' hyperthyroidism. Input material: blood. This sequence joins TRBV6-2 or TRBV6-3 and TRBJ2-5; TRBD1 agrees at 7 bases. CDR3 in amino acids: CASRHRDSFKKETQYF. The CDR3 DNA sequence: TGTGCCAGCAGACACAGGGACAGTTTTAAAAAAGAGACCCAGTACTTC.